The subject of this entry is one T cell receptor beta chain. The sample belongs to a study of CD8 T cells in Susac syndrome. It was with random hexamers that 0.5 to 1 ug RNA was reverse transcribed. Amplification of the TCR beta CDR3 was carried out by immunoSEQ multiplex PCR, which spanned a total of 54 Vbeta and 13 Jbeta segments. TCRdb used MiXCR to reprocess the immunoSEQ multiplex PCR reads, holding one entry per CDR3 protein. The data show some 150,000 distinct CDR3 sequences, with about 94% seen just once and roughly 0.2% held by the top ten. CD8+ and CD4+ T cells from blood underwent TCR beta sequencing. In contrast to the negatively isolated CD8+ and CD4+ T cells, TEMRA cells were FACS-enriched. The length of the CDR3 is 15 residues. V lost 5 bases, J lost 3 bases, and 7 bases stayed unmatched.

Specimen: CD8+ T cells from PBMCs. The chain uses TRBV12-3 or TRBV12-4 and TRBJ1-2; 9 bases match TRBD1. The TCR comes from a human donor with multiple sclerosis. The CDR3 sequence is CASSSYRGQDYGYTF. For the CDR3, the DNA is TGTGCCAGCAGTAGTTACAGGGGGCAGGACTATGGCTACACCTTC.